The 22 T cell receptor beta chains reported below all come from one sample, sequenced in a study of early T cells in non-severe SARS-CoV-2 infection. One entry per CDR3 protein results from TCRdb running MiXCR on the 5' RACE reads. The sample has under 50,000 distinct CDR3 sequences; 3.5% to 5% are singletons. Sequenced: whole blood. The receptors come from an adult who was a healthcare worker with PCR-confirmed SARS-CoV-2 infection or an uninfected control (not recorded which).

Ten or more counts support this clonotype. The chain employs TRBV7-9 and TRBJ2-3, with D unclear. Germline lookup yields CDR1 SEHNR and CDR2 FQNEAQ (reference sequence). CDR3 length equals 11 residues. The V end was cut by 3 bases, the J end by 5 bases, with 3 bases between. The CDR3: CASSFQDTQYF. The CDR3 region has the DNA TGTGCCAGCAGCTTTCAAGATACGCAGTATTTT.

This clonotype occurred many times. The rearrangement joins TRBV20-1 to TRBJ2-1; D ambiguous. The CDR3 has 16 amino acids. Trimming removed 8 bases at V and 0 bases at J, with 20 bases between. The germline V gene has CDR1 DFQATT and CDR2 SNEGSKA (reference sequence). CDR3 DNA sequence: TGCAGTTCCAGGCCGCCGGGCCAGAGCTCCTACAATGAGCAGTTCTTC. Amino acid sequence: CSSRPPGQSSYNEQFF.

The V and J genes are TRBV7-2 and TRBJ2-2; D remains ambiguous. The CDR3 loop spans 16 amino acids. Trimming removed 5 bases from V and 0 bases from J, with 13 bases in between. Germline values: CDR1 SGHTA, CDR2 FQGNSA. CDR3 amino acids: CASSPRHLANTGELFF. DNA of the CDR3: TGTGCCAGCAGCCCCCGACACCTCGCGAACACCGGGGAGCTGTTTTTT.

This clonotype was observed many times. V gene TRBV5-4 combines with J gene TRBJ1-1, with D maybe TRBD1 (5 bases). V was shortened by 4 bases and J by 5 bases, with 15 bases between the two germline ends. The CDR3 runs 14 residues. Germline V gene lookup returns CDR1 SGHNT and CDR2 YYREEE (reference sequence). The CDR3 is CASSPTQGRTEAFF. CDR3 nucleotide sequence: TGTGCCAGCAGCCCAACCCAGGGACGGACTGAAGCTTTCTTT.

This clonotype was found a few times. The rearrangement links TRBV5-5 to TRBJ2-3; D possibly uses TRBD1 or TRBD2 (5 bases each). Germline V gene lookup returns CDR1 SGHKS and CDR2 YYEKEE (reference sequence). CDR3 length equals 13 residues. V lost 3 bases and J 4 bases, leaving 9 bases between the germline ends. The CDR3 DNA reads as TGTGCCAGCAGCTCAGAGGGGCCAGATACGCAGTATTTT. Translating gives CASSSEGPDTQYF.

This clonotype was seen a few times. This chain connects TRBV7-9 to TRBJ1-3; no reliable D call. Germline loops: CDR1 SEHNR, CDR2 FQNEAQ (reference sequence). CDR3 length equals 9 residues. For the CDR3, the DNA is TGTGGCTCAGGAAACACCATATATTTT. Its translation: CGSGNTIYF.

The rearrangement joins TRBV5-6 to TRBJ2-7; D unresolved. The length of the CDR3 is 11 residues. CDR1 SGHDT and CDR2 YYEEEE come from the germline V gene. V was pared by 4 bases and J by 7 bases, with 9 bases between. This chain's CDR3 is CASSTGGEQYF. CDR3 sequence (DNA): TGTGCCAGCAGCACCGGTGGGGAGCAGTACTTC.

In this sample, this clonotype turned up many times. The V gene is TRBV20-1, the J gene TRBJ1-1; 11 bases line up with TRBD1. CDR1 and CDR2 (germline): DFQATT, SNEGSKA (reference sequence). This CDR3 contains 14 residues. Trimming cost V 2 bases and J 7 bases; bases outside gene matches: 6. The CDR3 spells CSARPGTGGNEAFF. The DNA for the CDR3 is TGCAGTGCTAGACCCGGGACAGGGGGTAATGAAGCTTTCTTT.

This clonotype was observed many times. The chain carries TRBV7-2 and TRBJ2-7; 9 bases match TRBD2. The V and J ends lost 5 bases and 0 bases, in that order; junction bases with no gene match: 5. Germline lookup yields CDR1 SGHTA and CDR2 FQGNSA. CDR3 length: 15 amino acids. CDR3 protein: CASSRLAGNSYEQYF. The CDR3 DNA reads TGTGCCAGCAGCCGTCTAGCGGGAAACTCCTACGAGCAGTACTTC.

This clonotype was picked up many times. V and J are TRBV20-1 and TRBJ2-6; 11 nucleotides line up with TRBD1. The CDR3 covers 16 residues. V gave up 0 bases and J gave up 4 bases; unmatched junction bases: 2. Germline V gene sequence: CDR1 DFQATT, CDR2 SNEGSKA (reference sequence). CDR3 nucleotide sequence: TGCAGTGCTAGAGAGGACAGGGGGCCAGGGGCCAACGTCCTGACTTTC. It codes for CSAREDRGPGANVLTF.

The J gene is TRBJ1-2, the V gene TRBV20-1; D unresolved. The CDR3 contains 13 residues. Looked up from germline, CDR1 is DFQATT and CDR2 is SNEGSKA (reference sequence). The V end was cut by 3 bases, the J end by 8 bases, with 16 bases between. The CDR3 loop is CSARVPRLGGYTF. As DNA, the CDR3 is TGCAGTGCTAGGGTTCCCAGGTTGGGCGGCTACACCTTC.

Only a few counts were recorded for this clonotype. The chain carries TRBV4-3 and TRBJ1-6; D unresolved. The CDR3 is 16 residues long. Germline CDR1 reads LGHNA; CDR2 reads YSLEER. The germline V and J ends were trimmed by 1 base and 8 bases, with 15 bases remaining between them. The CDR3 loop reads CASSQGRGFDYSPLHF. The CDR3 DNA reads as TGCGCCAGCAGCCAAGGGAGAGGCTTCGACTATTCACCCCTCCACTTT.

This clonotype was seen repeatedly, ten times or more. V and J are TRBV13 and TRBJ2-1; D is unresolved. V shed 5 bases and J shed 0 bases, with 8 bases lying between them. The CDR3 is 14 residues long. Germline lookup yields CDR1 PRHDT and CDR2 FYEKMQ (reference sequence). The CDR3 DNA reads as TGTGCCAGCAGCCCCAGGAGCTCCTACAATGAGCAGTTCTTC. Residues: CASSPRSSYNEQFF.

At least ten counts were recorded for this clonotype. The V call is TRBV19, the J call TRBJ2-5; D is ambiguous. V was cut by 3 bases and J by 0 bases, with 2 bases left in between. This CDR3 spans 12 amino acids. Germline V gene lookup returns CDR1 LNHDA and CDR2 SQIVND (reference sequence). CDR3 amino acids: CASSMNQETQYF. CDR3 coding DNA: TGTGCCAGTAGTATGAACCAAGAGACCCAGTACTTC.

This clonotype was counted many times. The chain recombines TRBV5-8 with TRBJ2-2, with D unresolved. CDR1 and CDR2 from the germline V gene are SGHTS and YDEGEE. The CDR3 runs 16 residues. The V end was cut by 4 bases, the J end by 2 bases, with 15 bases between. The CDR3 region is CASSPELGLNTGELFF. The CDR3 nucleotides are TGTGCCAGCAGCCCAGAGCTGGGCCTCAACACCGGGGAGCTGTTTTTT.

This clonotype was detected many times. No conserved phenylalanine or tryptophan is present at the end of the CDR3, so a read error is the likely explanation. The DNA is left out, because the CDR3 cannot be placed on it with certainty; the CDR3 is given as TCRdb lists it. This chain uses TRBV2 with TRBJ2-7; TRBD2, the table's D call, was not compared with the DNA. Germline V gene data show CDR1 as SNHLY and CDR2 as FYNNEI. The CDR3 is 14 amino acids long, termini counted. CDR3 amino acids: CASSDAEASYDYYL.

This clonotype was seen many times. The rearrangement uses TRBV25-1 and TRBJ1-3, with D unresolved. Germline V gene sequence: CDR1 MGHDK, CDR2 SYGVNS. Trimming pared 3 bases from V and 0 bases from J, leaving 0 bases between. The CDR3 has 12 amino acids. The CDR3 DNA is TGTGCCAGCAGTGACTCTGGAAACACCATATATTTT. It specifies CASSDSGNTIYF.

This clonotype has only a few counts. The V gene is TRBV30, the J gene TRBJ2-1; 8 bases fit TRBD2. V was clipped by 2 bases and J by 9 bases; unmatched bases: 3. Germline V CDR1 and CDR2: GTSNPN, SVGIG (reference sequence). The CDR3 loop spans 12 amino acids. The CDR3: CAWSYREGEQFF. The CDR3 DNA is TGTGCCTGGAGTTATCGGGAGGGTGAGCAGTTCTTC.

The V gene is TRBV20-1, the J gene TRBJ1-1, with 9 bases lining up with TRBD1. The V gene's germline CDR1 is DFQATT and CDR2 SNEGSKA (reference sequence). This CDR3 spans 16 amino acids. Trimming at V came to 2 bases and at J to 5 bases, leaving 12 bases not matched to a gene. CDR3 protein: CSARTIRGQGWTEAFF. DNA of the CDR3: TGCAGTGCTAGAACCATCCGAGGACAGGGGTGGACTGAAGCTTTCTTT.

Details on this clonotype: Germline and junction disagree at one end, which may indicate a read error. V usage is TRBV11-2 and J usage is TRBJ1-1; TRBD1 might be the D (5 bases). This CDR3 is 13 amino acids long. Per the germline V gene, CDR1 is SGHAT and CDR2 is FQNNGV. Written as DNA, the CDR3 is TGTGCCAGCAGCCTCTCAAAGGACACTGAAGCTCTCTTT. Its protein product is CASSLSKDTEALF.

This clonotype was observed at least ten times. The chain carries TRBV20-1 and TRBJ2-7; 9 bases are a match to TRBD1. Germline assignment: CDR1 DFQATT and CDR2 SNEGSKA (reference sequence). After removal of 6 bases from V and 5 bases from J, the junction contained 8 bases not matched to a gene. The CDR3 loop spans 13 amino acids. The CDR3: CSALDRGVNEQYF. The CDR3 DNA follows: TGCAGTGCGCTCGACAGGGGGGTGAACGAGCAGTACTTC.

In its sample, this clonotype was seen a few times. The chain carries TRBV20-1 and TRBJ2-3, with TRBD2 identical over 9 bases. V dropped 3 bases and J dropped 2; count of bases not matched to a gene: 6. CDR3 size: 15 residues. The germline V gene has CDR1 DFQATT and CDR2 SNEGSKA (reference sequence). The CDR3 sequence is CSASSLAGNTDTQYF. The CDR3 nucleotides are TGCAGTGCTAGTTCGCTAGCGGGGAACACAGATACGCAGTATTTT.